This is a list of T cell receptor beta chains from one sample in a study of T cells in Graves' hyperthyroidism and ophthalmopathy. In TCRdb, the multiplex PCR reads were re-called with MiXCR into one record per CDR3 protein. Of about 500,000 distinct CDR3 sequences detected, 17% appear once; the ten largest clones hold around 17%. Sequencing input: blood. Receptor source: a woman between 18 and 29 years old with Graves' ophthalmopathy. Each CDR3 is given with its conserved first and last residue. The order of the fields is clone size, V gene, J gene, D gene, CDR3 protein, CDR3 DNA. D genes are given only for firm matches. Clone size is not always given. Where it is, it says once, few, many or a class for expanded clones.

size: many
V: TRBV27
J: TRBJ2-7
D: .
CDR3: CASSLSVGYEQYF
DNA: TGTGCCAGCAGTTTATCGGTAGGGTACGAGCAGTACTTC

size: .
V: TRBV19
J: TRBJ1-1
D: .
CDR3: CASSIPGSGTEAFF
DNA: TGTGCCAGTAGTATCCCGGGGTCAGGAACTGAAGCTTTCTTT

size: many
V: TRBV9
J: TRBJ2-1
D: .
CDR3: CASSVVAVYNEQFF
DNA: TGTGCCAGCAGCGTAGTAGCAGTTTACAATGAGCAGTTCTTC

size: many
V: TRBV11-2
J: TRBJ2-1
D: TRBD1
CDR3: CASSQIYRGPYNEQFF
DNA: TGTGCCAGCAGCCAAATTTACAGGGGGCCGTACAATGAGCAGTTCTTC

size: .
V: TRBV15
J: TRBJ1-5
D: .
CDR3: CATSRDLPLDGRKAQHF
DNA: TGTGCCACCAGCAGAGATCTCCCCCTGGACGGACGAAAGGCCCAGCATTTT

size: few
V: TRBV27
J: TRBJ1-5
D: TRBD1
CDR3: CASSLRAGTGNQPQHF
DNA: TGTGCCAGCAGTTTAAGAGCGGGGACAGGAAATCAGCCCCAGCATTTT

size: .
V: TRBV6-1
J: TRBJ1-6
D: .
CDR3: CASSRSRDNSPLHF
DNA: TGTGCCAGCAGTCGGTCCCGGGATAATTCACCCCTCCACTTT

size: .
V: TRBV7-2
J: TRBJ2-1
D: TRBD2
CDR3: CASSLAQLYLGGSRNEQFF
DNA: TGTGCCAGCAGCTTAGCCCAACTATACCTCGGGGGGAGTAGGAATGAGCAGTTCTTC

size: few
V: TRBV5-5
J: TRBJ2-1
D: .
CDR3: CASSLEPPSPPYNEQFF
DNA: TGTGCCAGCAGCTTGGAACCCCCGAGCCCTCCCTACAATGAGCAGTTCTTC

size: many
V: TRBV28
J: TRBJ2-1
D: .
CDR3: CASSLGANEQFF
DNA: TGTGCCAGCAGTTTAGGGGCGAACGAGCAGTTCTTC

size: few
V: TRBV13
J: TRBJ1-4
D: .
CDR3: CASSPRTEGDEKLFF
DNA: TGTGCCAGCAGCCCTAGGACAGAAGGCGATGAAAAACTGTTTTTT

size: .
V: TRBV29-1
J: TRBJ2-2
D: .
CDR3: CSVETENTGELFF
DNA: TGCAGCGTGGAGACAGAGAACACCGGGGAGCTGTTTTTT

size: many
V: TRBV28
J: TRBJ2-1
D: .
CDR3: CASSRTLGNEQFF
DNA: TGTGCCAGCAGTAGGACGCTGGGCAATGAGCAGTTCTTC

size: many
V: TRBV11-2
J: TRBJ2-3
D: TRBD1
CDR3: CASSPRTGTDTQYF
DNA: TGTGCCAGCAGCCCCCGGACAGGGACAGATACGCAGTATTTT

size: many
V: TRBV7-2
J: TRBJ2-5
D: TRBD2
CDR3: CASSSAGAETQYF
DNA: TGTGCCAGCAGCTCAGCGGGGGCAGAGACCCAGTACTTC

size: many
V: TRBV12-3/TRBV12-4
J: TRBJ1-1
D: .
CDR3: CASSAEDGNPNTEAFF
DNA: TGTGCCAGCAGTGCCGAAGACGGAAATCCGAACACTGAAGCTTTCTTT

size: few
V: TRBV19
J: TRBJ2-7
D: TRBD1
CDR3: CASSHKTGDPYEQYF
DNA: TGTGCCAGTAGCCACAAGACAGGGGACCCCTACGAGCAGTACTTC

size: few
V: TRBV27
J: TRBJ1-5
D: .
CDR3: CASSLVGPGGNQPQHF
DNA: TGTGCCAGCAGTTTGGTAGGGCCTGGTGGCAATCAGCCCCAGCATTTT

size: .
V: TRBV9
J: TRBJ2-3
D: TRBD2
CDR3: CASSQSSGRASDTQYF
DNA: TGTGCCAGCAGCCAATCTAGCGGGAGGGCATCAGATACGCAGTATTTT

size: .
V: TRBV30
J: TRBJ2-5
D: .
CDR3: CAWSIGGYLQETQYF
DNA: TGTGCCTGGAGCATCGGGGGTTACTTACAAGAGACCCAGTACTTC

size: few
V: TRBV7-9
J: TRBJ1-3
D: .
CDR3: CASSFTGSGNTIYF
DNA: TGTGCCAGCAGCTTCACAGGGTCTGGAAACACCATATATTTT

size: .
V: TRBV11-1
J: TRBJ2-1
D: .
CDR3: CASSRRDTLFWEQFF
DNA: TGTGCCAGCAGCCGCCGGGACACCCTCTTTTGGGAGCAGTTCTTC

size: .
V: TRBV19
J: TRBJ2-5
D: TRBD2
CDR3: CASGRLAGEETQYF
DNA: TGTGCCAGCGGACGGCTAGCGGGAGAGGAGACCCAGTACTTC

size: .
V: TRBV5-6
J: TRBJ1-1
D: TRBD1
CDR3: CASSSAGTGFINTEAFF
DNA: TGTGCCAGCAGCTCCGCCGGGACAGGGTTTATCAACACTGAAGCTTTCTTT

size: many
V: TRBV12-5
J: TRBJ2-7
D: .
CDR3: CASGLDRFYSYEQYF
DNA: TGTGCTAGTGGTTTGGACAGGTTTTACTCCTACGAGCAGTACTTC

size: many
V: TRBV24-1
J: TRBJ2-7
D: .
CDR3: CATSGTATYEQYF
DNA: TGTGCCACCTCTGGGACCGCAACCTACGAGCAGTACTTC

size: few
V: TRBV20-1
J: TRBJ2-7
D: TRBD2
CDR3: CSAPPGGPPYEQYF
DNA: TGCAGTGCGCCACCGGGAGGGCCACCCTACGAGCAGTACTTC

size: many
V: TRBV30
J: TRBJ2-7
D: TRBD1
CDR3: CACLQGNEQYF
DNA: TGTGCCTGCCTACAGGGGAACGAGCAGTACTTC

size: .
V: TRBV7-8
J: TRBJ2-1
D: TRBD1
CDR3: CASSRWTGGKSYNEQFF
DNA: TGTGCCAGCAGCCGTTGGACAGGGGGCAAGTCCTACAATGAGCAGTTCTTC

size: few
V: TRBV7-2
J: TRBJ1-2
D: .
CDR3: CASSLVANYGYTF
DNA: TGTGCCAGCAGCCTCGTGGCTAACTATGGCTACACCTTC

size: few
V: TRBV20-1
J: TRBJ2-2
D: TRBD1
CDR3: CSASSDRDTGELFF
DNA: TGCAGTGCTAGTAGTGACAGGGACACCGGGGAGCTGTTTTTT

size: .
V: TRBV7-2
J: TRBJ1-3
D: .
CDR3: CASRRRATYSGNTIYF
DNA: TGTGCCAGCAGACGAAGGGCCACCTACTCTGGAAACACCATATATTTT

size: .
V: TRBV7-6
J: TRBJ2-2
D: .
CDR3: CASSFLPGRTTGELFF
DNA: TGTGCCAGCAGCTTTCTTCCTGGACGAACCACCGGGGAGCTGTTTTTT

size: many
V: TRBV6-2/TRBV6-3
J: TRBJ2-7
D: .
CDR3: CASSYSMPGGQYEQYF
DNA: TGTGCCAGCAGTTACTCGATGCCTGGGGGCCAGTACGAGCAGTACTTC

size: few
V: TRBV30
J: TRBJ2-7
D: .
CDR3: CAWSQDFYEQYF
DNA: TGTGCCTGGTCTCAGGATTTCTACGAGCAGTACTTC

size: .
V: TRBV13
J: TRBJ1-6
D: .
CDR3: CASSRTGTNHNSPLHF
DNA: TGTGCCAGCAGCCGAACCGGGACAAATCATAATTCACCCCTCCACTTT

size: .
V: TRBV12-5
J: TRBJ2-1
D: TRBD1
CDR3: CASGPGQGTYEQFF
DNA: TGTGCTAGTGGTCCGGGACAGGGTACCTACGAGCAGTTCTTC

size: .
V: TRBV5-1
J: TRBJ2-2
D: TRBD2
CDR3: CASSLRGEGYGELFF
DNA: TGCGCCAGCAGCTTACGAGGGGAGGGATACGGGGAGCTGTTTTTT

size: .
V: TRBV4-3
J: TRBJ2-3
D: TRBD2
CDR3: CASSQDFSGATDTQYF
DNA: TGCGCCAGCAGCCAAGATTTTAGCGGGGCCACAGATACGCAGTATTTT